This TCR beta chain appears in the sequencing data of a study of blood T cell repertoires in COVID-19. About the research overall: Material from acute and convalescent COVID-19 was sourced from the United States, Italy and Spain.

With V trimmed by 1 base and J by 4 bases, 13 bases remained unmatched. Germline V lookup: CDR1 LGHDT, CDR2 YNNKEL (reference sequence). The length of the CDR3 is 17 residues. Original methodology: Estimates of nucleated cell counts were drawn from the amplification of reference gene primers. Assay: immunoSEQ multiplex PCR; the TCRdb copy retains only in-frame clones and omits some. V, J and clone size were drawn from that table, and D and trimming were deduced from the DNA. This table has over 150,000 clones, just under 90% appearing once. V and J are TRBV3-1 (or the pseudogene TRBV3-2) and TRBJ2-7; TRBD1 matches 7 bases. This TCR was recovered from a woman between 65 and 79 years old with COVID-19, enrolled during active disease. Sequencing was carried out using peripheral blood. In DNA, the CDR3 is TGTGCCAGCAGCCAAGGTATTACGGCAGGGGGAATTTACGAGCAGTACTTC. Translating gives CASSQGITAGGIYEQYF.